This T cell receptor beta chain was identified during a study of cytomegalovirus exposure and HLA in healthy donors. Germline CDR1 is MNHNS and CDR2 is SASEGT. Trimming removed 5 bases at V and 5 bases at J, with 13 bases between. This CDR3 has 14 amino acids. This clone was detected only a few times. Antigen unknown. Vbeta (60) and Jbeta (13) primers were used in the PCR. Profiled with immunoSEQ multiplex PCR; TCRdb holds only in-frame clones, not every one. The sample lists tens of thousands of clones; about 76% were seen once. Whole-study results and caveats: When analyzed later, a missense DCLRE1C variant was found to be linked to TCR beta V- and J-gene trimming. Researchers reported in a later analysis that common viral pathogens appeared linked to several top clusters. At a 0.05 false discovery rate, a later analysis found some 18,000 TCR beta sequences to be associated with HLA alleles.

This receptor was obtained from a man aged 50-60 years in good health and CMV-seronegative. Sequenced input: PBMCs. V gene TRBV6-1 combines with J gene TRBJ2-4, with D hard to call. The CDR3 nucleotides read TGTGCCAGCAGTAGCCCCCTTGGGCAAAACATTCAGTACTTC. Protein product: CASSSPLGQNIQYF.